The 29 T cell receptor beta chains below come from one sample, sequenced in a study of glioma-infiltrating T cells. Using RNA template, CDR3s of TCR alpha and beta were amplified with iRepertoire arm-PCR. In TCRdb, the multiplex PCR reads were re-called with MiXCR into one record per CDR3 protein. The sample contains 300,000 to 400,000 distinct CDR3 sequences, 41% of which appear only once. The sample consisted of glioma tissue, nonneoplastic brain tissue, or PBMCs (not recorded which). The receptors derive from a human donor with low-grade glioma or glioblastoma, undergoing nonglioma brain surgery, or in good health (not recorded which).

The count of this clonotype is one. The genes are TRBV29-1 and TRBJ2-7; the match to TRBD1 covers 8 bases. V lost 4 bases, J lost 1 base, and 3 bases stayed unmatched. This CDR3 has 13 residues. Germline CDR1 and CDR2: SQVTM and ANQGSEA. The DNA for the CDR3 is TGCAGCGTTGGGGACAGGAATTCCTACGAGCAGTACTTC. Encoded protein: CSVGDRNSYEQYF.

This clonotype has only a few counts. The chain joins TRBV6-5 to TRBJ1-1, with a tentative D call TRBD1 (5 bases). Germline V CDR1 and CDR2: MNHEY, SVGAGI. CDR3 size: 12 residues. The V end was cut by 6 bases, the J end by 6 bases, with 11 bases between. The CDR3 region has the DNA TGTGCCAGCAGCCGAACAGGCCCTGAAGCTTTCTTT. This encodes CASSRTGPEAFF.

This chain joins TRBV24-1 and TRBJ2-3, with D perhaps TRBD1 (6 bases). The CDR3 is 17 amino acids. The V gene lost 5 bases and the J gene lost 2 bases, with 19 bases spanning the gap. Germline values: CDR1 KGHDR, CDR2 SFDVKD. The DNA for the CDR3 is TGTGCCACCAGTGCCTCCCACAGGGTCTGGGTCACAGATACGCAGTATTTT. Translated, it gives CATSASHRVWVTDTQYF.

Worth noting for this clonotype: The CDR3 does not end in the conserved phenylalanine or tryptophan, so this is likely a read error. The genes are TRBV28 and TRBJ2-1; perhaps TRBD1 as D (6 bases). This CDR3 contains 16 residues. Germline V CDR1 and CDR2: MDHEN, SYDVKM. With 4 bases removed from V and 7 bases from J, the gap between germline ends came to 20 bases. CDR3 in DNA: TGTGCCAGCAGTTCACCACGGACCCGAGGGGGAAATGAGCAGTTCCTC. Its protein is CASSSPRTRGGNEQFL.

This sequence joins TRBV7-2 and TRBJ2-7; the match to TRBD1 covers 7 bases. Germline V CDR1 and CDR2: SGHTA, FQGNSA. The CDR3 spans 14 residues. With V trimmed by 5 bases and J by 9 bases, 13 bases remained unmatched. Here the CDR3 reads CASSTGEYQDTQYF. The CDR3, as DNA: TGTGCCAGCAGCACAGGGGAATACCAAGATACGCAGTACTTC.

This clonotype was seen a few times. V usage is TRBV7-2 and J usage is TRBJ1-2; maybe TRBD1 (5 bases). V shed 5 bases and J shed 5 bases, with 12 bases lying between them. Germline V gene sequence: CDR1 SGHTA, CDR2 FQGNSA. This CDR3 is 13 amino acids long. CDR3 region: CASSRDSLYGYTF. CDR3 nucleotide sequence: TGTGCCAGCAGCCGAGACAGCCTATATGGCTACACCTTC.

Note on this clonotype: Here the CDR3 omits its conserved ending phenylalanine or tryptophan, so a read error is the likely source. DNA of the CDR3: TGCAGTGCTCCAAAAGGGCACAGATTAAACTATGGCTACACCCTC. Translation gives CSAPKGHRLNYGYTL. The gene calls are TRBV20-1 and TRBJ1-2; no reliable D call. The CDR3 extends over 15 amino acids. V dropped 5 bases and J dropped 2 bases, with 18 bases sitting between them. Germline V CDR1 and CDR2: DFQATT, SNEGSKA (reference sequence).

Remarks on this clonotype: The germline gene is not matched at one end of the junction; a read error may be the cause. The chain employs TRBV27 and TRBJ2-1; 10 bases line up with TRBD2. Germline CDR1 is MNHEY and CDR2 is SMNVEV (reference sequence). The CDR3 runs to 14 residues. The CDR3 is CASSLWTSGIERFF. CDR3 DNA: TGTGCCAGCAGTTTATGGACTAGCGGCATAGAGCGGTTCTTC.

Of note for this clonotype: This may stem from a read error, because a much larger clone lies one nucleotide away. The chain employs TRBV27 and TRBJ1-1; 10 bases fit TRBD1. Germline V lookup: CDR1 MNHEY, CDR2 SMNVEV (reference sequence). The CDR3 contains 16 residues. J lost 6 bases, V lost 0 bases, and 7 bases had no gene match. This chain's CDR3 is CASSLSRTGGRAEAFF. The CDR3 DNA reads TGTGCCAGCAGTTTATCCCGGACAGGGGGAAGGGCTGAAGCTTTCTTT.

This clonotype came up a few times. The J gene is TRBJ1-1, the V gene TRBV27; no clear D gene. Between the trimmed V and J ends, which lost 3 bases and 1 base, there was a span of 9 bases. CDR1 is MNHEY and CDR2 is SMNVEV in the germline V gene (reference sequence). CDR3 length: 14 residues. The DNA for the CDR3 is TGTGCCAGCAGTTTGAGGAGCCAGAACACTGAAGCTTTCTTT. Amino acids: CASSLRSQNTEAFF.

In DNA, the CDR3 is TGTGCCAGCAGCGGGGGACAGGGAGAAGCTTATGGCTACACCTTC. This codes for CASSGGQGEAYGYTF. The chain joins TRBV9 to TRBJ1-2; TRBD1 matches 9 bases. V shed 3 bases, J shed 5 bases, and the junction held 8 bases outside the gene matches. Looked up from germline, CDR1 is SGDLS and CDR2 is YYNGEE. The CDR3 is 15 amino acids.

The chain employs TRBV6-2 or TRBV6-3 and TRBJ2-1; a possible D gene is TRBD1 (5 bases). Germline CDR1 reads MNHEY; CDR2 reads SVGEGT. Trimming took off 5 bases at V and 2 bases at J, with 13 bases between the two ends. CDR3 size: 15 residues. The CDR3 sequence is CASSPDWGPYNEQFF. Here the CDR3 DNA reads TGTGCCAGCAGTCCCGACTGGGGCCCCTACAATGAGCAGTTCTTC.

The chain joins TRBV28 to TRBJ2-3, with D possibly being TRBD2 (7 bases). This CDR3 spans 14 amino acids. With 5 bases removed from V and 4 bases from J, the gap between germline ends came to 13 bases. Germline CDR1 and CDR2: MDHEN and SYDVKM. The CDR3 here is CASSMGGASDTQYF. Written as DNA, the CDR3 is TGTGCCAGCAGTATGGGGGGGGCCTCAGATACGCAGTATTTT.

This clonotype was seen at least ten times. V usage is TRBV14 and J usage is TRBJ1-5; D is uncertain. Trimming removed 2 bases at V and 2 bases at J, with 4 bases between. The V gene's germline CDR1 is SGHDN and CDR2 FVKESK. The CDR3 runs to 13 residues. CDR3 in DNA: TGTGCCAGCAGCCAAACGGGCAATCAGCCCCAGCATTTT. Its protein is CASSQTGNQPQHF.

This clonotype has ten or more counts. The rearrangement links TRBV7-2 to TRBJ1-5; 10 bases align to TRBD1. With V trimmed by 5 bases and J by 5 bases, 3 bases remained unmatched. Germline assignment: CDR1 SGHTA and CDR2 FQGNSA. The CDR3 extends over 14 amino acids. The CDR3 DNA reads TGTGCCAGCAGCCCCGGGACAGGGGATCAGCCCCAGCATTTT. Encoded protein: CASSPGTGDQPQHF.

The chain uses TRBV20-1 and TRBJ2-7, with D possibly being TRBD2 (5 bases). Germline CDR1 reads DFQATT; CDR2 reads SNEGSKA (reference sequence). The CDR3 sequence is 13 residues long. Trimming pared 5 bases from V and 3 bases from J, leaving 14 bases between. CDR3 in DNA: TGCAGTGCTCCTGGACTGAACCTCTACGAGCAGTACTTC. Protein: CSAPGLNLYEQYF.

The chain joins TRBV18 to TRBJ1-2; perhaps TRBD1 as D (6 bases). Trimming stripped 2 bases from V and 4 bases from J, with 11 bases between. The CDR3 runs to 14 residues. Germline loops: CDR1 KGHSH, CDR2 LQKENI. CDR3 loop: CASSPIGQSYGYTF. For the CDR3, the DNA is TGTGCCAGCTCACCAATTGGACAGTCCTATGGCTACACCTTC.

The chain recombines TRBV6-2 or TRBV6-3 with TRBJ1-2; D unresolved. Trimming left V 0 bases short and J 5 bases short, with 16 bases between. The CDR3 runs 16 residues. CDR1 is MNHEY and CDR2 is SVGEGT in the germline V gene. The CDR3 reads CASSYSLEVLSYGYTF. Here the CDR3 DNA reads TGTGCCAGCAGTTACTCGCTCGAAGTCTTAAGTTATGGCTACACCTTC.

This clonotype occurred a few times. J is TRBJ1-1 and V is TRBV20-1; 8 bases align to TRBD1. V dropped 2 bases and J dropped 7; count of bases not matched to a gene: 6. The CDR3 loop spans 13 amino acids. From germline, CDR1 is DFQATT and CDR2 SNEGSKA (reference sequence). The CDR3 loop is CSARQGAAGEAFF. CDR3 coding DNA: TGCAGTGCTAGACAGGGGGCCGCGGGTGAAGCTTTCTTT.

In the case of this clonotype: The junction differs from germline at one of its ends, possibly a read error. This sequence joins TRBV2 and TRBJ2-1, with D possibly TRBD1 on 6 matching bases. In germline, CDR1 is SNHLY, CDR2 FYNNEI. The CDR3 extends over 15 amino acids. The CDR3 region is CASTEGQTAYNEQFF. The DNA for the CDR3 is TGTGCCAGCACTGAAGGACAGACGGCCTACAATGAGCAGTTCTTC. Variable domain in full (rest from reference TRBV2 and TRBJ2-1): EPEVTQTPSHQVTQMGQEVILRCVPISNHLYFYWYRQILGQKVEFLVSFYNNEISEKSEIFDDQFSVERPDGSNFTLKIRSTKLEDSAMYFCASTEGQTAYNEQFFGPGTRLTVL.

The chain uses TRBV4-1 and TRBJ1-6, with D hard to call. This CDR3 has 17 residues. Germline CDR1 reads MGHRA; CDR2 reads YSYEKL. The V gene lost 1 base and the J gene lost 7 bases, with 17 bases spanning the gap. Written as DNA, the CDR3 is TGCGCCAGCAGCCAAGGCCGGGTGGGCAGGCCAAATTCACCCCTCCACTTT. It codes for CASSQGRVGRPNSPLHF.

This clonotype was counted at least ten times. The chain recombines TRBV27 with TRBJ1-4; a possible D gene is TRBD1 (5 bases). This CDR3 comprises 13 residues. V gave up 6 bases and J gave up 15 bases, with 20 bases separating them. In germline, CDR1 is MNHEY, CDR2 SMNVEV (reference sequence). CDR3 amino acids: CASSLGGASILFF. The CDR3 nucleotides read TGTGCCAGCAGCCTTGGAGGGGCTTCAATCTTGTTTTTT.

V and J are TRBV20-1 and TRBJ2-1, with 9 bases matching TRBD2. The V gene's germline CDR1 is DFQATT and CDR2 SNEGSKA (reference sequence). The length of the CDR3 is 15 residues. V shed 5 bases and J 11 bases; nucleotides not matched to a gene: 16. CDR3 nucleotides: TGCAGTGCTGTTAGCGGGAGCCCCCCCTCCTACAAGCAGTTCTTC. This codes for CSAVSGSPPSYKQFF.

This clonotype was counted a few times. This chain links TRBV28 with TRBJ1-4; D perhaps matches TRBD1 (5 bases). Germline V gene lookup returns CDR1 MDHEN and CDR2 SYDVKM. The CDR3 covers 14 residues. Trimming cost V 2 bases and J 1 base, with 5 bases left between them. The CDR3 sequence: CASSLGGTNEKLFF. CDR3 bases: TGTGCCAGCAGTTTAGGGGGAACTAATGAAAAACTGTTTTTT.

This clonotype was recorded at least ten times. The V gene is TRBV27, the J gene TRBJ2-2; either TRBD1 or TRBD2 may fit D (5 bases each). Deletions cut 3 bases from V and 8 bases from J, with 16 bases between. The length of the CDR3 is 15 residues. Germline V gives CDR1 MNHEY, CDR2 SMNVEV (reference sequence). CDR3 coding DNA: TGTGCCAGCAGTTTGGGCAGGGACCTTTGGGGGGAGCTGTTTTTT. This translates into CASSLGRDLWGELFF.

This clonotype was picked up a small number of times. This rearrangement joins TRBV27 to TRBJ2-7; maybe TRBD1 (5 bases). CDR3 length equals 17 residues. V gave up 5 bases and J gave up 0 bases, with 20 bases separating them. From germline, CDR1 is MNHEY and CDR2 SMNVEV (reference sequence). Written as DNA, the CDR3 is TGTGCCAGCAGTCCTCGAGTAGACAGTCTGAGCTCCTACGAGCAGTACTTC. The encoded protein is CASSPRVDSLSSYEQYF.

J is TRBJ1-1 and V is TRBV27; maybe TRBD1 (5 bases). This CDR3 comprises 12 residues. Per the germline V gene, CDR1 is MNHEY and CDR2 is SMNVEV (reference sequence). The CDR3: CTSRDGNTEAFF. CDR3 DNA: TGTACAAGCAGGGACGGGAACACTGAAGCTTTCTTT.

The chain has TRBV24-1 and TRBJ2-3; D possibly matches TRBD1 or TRBD2 (5 bases each). The CDR3 loop spans 13 amino acids. V shed 7 bases and J shed 0 bases, with 7 bases lying between them. Germline lookup yields CDR1 KGHDR and CDR2 SFDVKD. This CDR3 is CATRGDSTDTQYF. CDR3 coding DNA: TGTGCCACCAGGGGGGACAGCACAGATACGCAGTATTTT.

Worth noting for this clonotype: Being one base from a much bigger clone, this may be a read error. The V gene is TRBV6-1, the J gene TRBJ2-7; TRBD1 matches 7 bases. This CDR3 is 13 amino acids long. Germline CDR1 is MNHNS and CDR2 is SASEGT. CDR3 in DNA: TGTGCCATCAGTGAAGACAGGGCCTACGAGCGGTACTTC. It codes for CAISEDRAYERYF.